Below, 24 T cell receptor beta chains from the same sample are listed, as sequenced in a study of response to subunit inactivated influenza vaccine. Using its own MiXCR run on the RT-PCR reads, TCRdb lists one record per CDR3 protein. The profile shows around 540,000 distinct CDR3 sequences, roughly 10% of them singletons. Here the sequenced sample was PBMCs from blood, taken on the day of vaccination. The receptors shown here come from a man in his fifties who received an inactivated influenza vaccine.

This clonotype was found a few times. V gene TRBV2 combines with J gene TRBJ2-5; D remains unclear. Germline V gives CDR1 SNHLY, CDR2 FYNNEI. The V end was cut by 0 bases, the J end by 2 bases, with 10 bases between. This CDR3 is built from 15 residues. CDR3 in DNA: TGTGCCAGCAGTGAAGCTATAGGCGGTCAAGAGACCCAGTACTTC. The encoded protein is CASSEAIGGQETQYF.

This clonotype has more than one count but fewer than ten. The chain has TRBV4-2 and TRBJ2-7; 10 nucleotides agree with TRBD1. Looked up from germline, CDR1 is LGHNA and CDR2 is YNFKEQ. The CDR3 loop spans 15 amino acids. The V gene end was trimmed by 1 base and the J gene end by 1 base; junction bases not matched to a gene: 1. The chain's CDR3 is CASSQGDRGSYEQYF. As DNA, the CDR3 is TGTGCCAGCAGCCAAGGGGACAGGGGATCCTACGAGCAGTACTTC.

This sequence joins TRBV4-1 and TRBJ2-3, with 8 bases matching TRBD2. V lost 0 bases and J lost 2; bases outside the gene matches: 7. CDR1 is MGHRA and CDR2 is YSYEKL in the germline V gene. This CDR3 has 17 residues. The CDR3 sequence is CASSQDRGSGTTDTQYF. In DNA form, the CDR3 reads TGCGCCAGCAGCCAAGATCGGGGTAGCGGGACCACAGATACGCAGTATTTT.

A few counts support this clonotype. This sequence joins TRBV12-3 or TRBV12-4 and TRBJ2-5; a weak D match, TRBD1 (8 bases). CDR3 length: 15 residues. V dropped 6 bases and J dropped 4 bases, with 18 bases sitting between them. Here the CDR3 reads CASRPNRGGRETQYF. As DNA, the CDR3 is TGTGCCAGCAGACCCAACAGGGGGGGGAGAGAGACCCAGTACTTC.

This clonotype was observed a handful of times. This chain connects TRBV19 to TRBJ2-1; D may be TRBD1 (6 bases). CDR1 and CDR2 from the germline V gene are LNHDA and SQIVND (reference sequence). This CDR3 contains 16 residues. V was clipped by 3 bases and J by 3 bases, with 15 bases between them. CDR3 nucleotides: TGTGCCAGTAGTATGGTGGGCTGGACAGACTACAATGAGCAGTTCTTC. Translated, it gives CASSMVGWTDYNEQFF.

This clonotype showed up just a few times. The CDR3 DNA sequence: TGTGCCAGTAGTATTTGGTGGATGAACACTGAAGCTTTCTTT. It translates to CASSIWWMNTEAFF. This rearrangement joins TRBV19 to TRBJ1-1, with D hard to call. There are 14 residues in the CDR3. V lost 3 bases and J 0 bases, leaving 8 bases between the germline ends. Germline CDR1 and CDR2: LNHDA and SQIVND (reference sequence).

The sample holds a few counts of this clonotype. This chain links TRBV12-3 or TRBV12-4 with TRBJ1-6, with 7 bases fitting TRBD1. Unmatched junction bases numbered 10, after V lost 5 bases and J lost 6 bases. The CDR3 spans 16 residues. The CDR3 nucleotides read TGTGCCAGCAGTCCCGCAGGAGGGGGCTCTAATTCACCCCTCCACTTT. Translated, it gives CASSPAGGGSNSPLHF.

The rearrangement links TRBV11-2 to TRBJ1-1, with D tentatively TRBD1 (5 bases). Trimming removed 5 bases from V and 9 bases from J, with 22 bases in between. The CDR3 is made up of 15 amino acids. Germline V gives CDR1 SGHAT, CDR2 FQNNGV. CDR3 coding DNA: TGTGCCAGCAGCCTACAACCCGGGACCCCCAAACAAGCTTTCTTT. Protein sequence: CASSLQPGTPKQAFF.

This clonotype was picked up a small number of times. J is TRBJ2-7 and V is TRBV11-2, with TRBD1 identical over 9 bases. Trimming at V came to 1 base and at J to 3 bases, leaving 7 bases not matched to a gene. This CDR3 is 16 amino acids long. Germline V gives CDR1 SGHAT, CDR2 FQNNGV. CDR3 loop: CASSLVTGTGSYEQYF. DNA of the CDR3: TGTGCCAGCAGCTTAGTTACCGGGACAGGGAGCTACGAGCAGTACTTC.

Notes on this clonotype: A much larger clone sits a single nucleotide away, making a read error possible. The chain combines TRBV29-1 with TRBJ2-7; D gene ambiguous. The CDR3 totals 11 residues. Germline CDR1 reads SQVTM; CDR2 reads ANQGSEA. The DNA of the CDR3 is TGCAGCGTTGAAGTCGCCTACGAGCATTACTTC. Protein sequence: CSVEVAYEHYF.

The rearrangement joins TRBV11-2 to TRBJ2-1; 11 bases agree with TRBD1. Per the germline V gene, CDR1 is SGHAT and CDR2 is FQNNGV. J gave up 10 bases and V 5 bases, and 22 bases lay outside the gene matches. This CDR3 has 19 residues. CDR3 sequence: CASSPRDRGIAGEVFEQFF. In nucleotides, the CDR3 is TGTGCCAGCAGCCCCCGGGACAGGGGGATAGCGGGAGAGGTTTTCGAGCAGTTCTTC.

The chain employs TRBV29-1 and TRBJ2-2, with 13 bases identical to TRBD2. CDR1 and CDR2 (germline): SQVTM, ANQGSEA. Losses at the gene ends were 7 bases for V and 5 bases for J; bases not matched to a gene: 13. The CDR3 totals 17 residues. This CDR3 is CSAAGLAGRFRTGELFF. The CDR3 DNA follows: TGCAGCGCCGCGGGACTAGCGGGACGATTTCGAACCGGGGAGCTGTTTTTT.

In this sample, this clonotype turned up many times. This chain joins TRBV20-1 and TRBJ2-5, with TRBD2 matching over 11 bases. The germline gives CDR1 DFQATT, CDR2 SNEGSKA (reference sequence). The CDR3 sequence is 15 residues long. The V segment lost 5 bases and the J segment 1 base; nucleotides outside the gene matches: 6. The CDR3 region is CSAPKGLAAQETQYF. DNA of the CDR3: TGCAGTGCTCCAAAGGGACTAGCGGCCCAAGAGACCCAGTACTTC.

This chain uses TRBV18 with TRBJ2-1; TRBD2 agrees at 9 bases. Germline CDR1 reads KGHSH; CDR2 reads LQKENI. V was pared by 3 bases and J by 7 bases, with 7 bases of the junction left unmatched. This CDR3 contains 15 residues. CDR3: CASSPFAGGLNEQFF. The CDR3 bases are TGTGCCAGCTCACCCTTTGCGGGGGGGCTTAATGAGCAGTTCTTC.

The genes are TRBV3-1 and TRBJ2-1; 8 nucleotides line up with TRBD2. V dropped 3 bases and J dropped 8; count of bases not matched to a gene: 6. The germline CDR1 and CDR2 sequences are LGHDT and YNNKEL (reference sequence). The CDR3 spans 14 residues. CDR3 sequence: CASSHSQREYEQFF. The CDR3 DNA reads as TGTGCCAGCAGCCACTCGCAGCGGGAGTATGAGCAGTTCTTC.

This clonotype has just a few counts. The chain carries TRBV20-1 and TRBJ2-2; D is ambiguous. The V gene lost 3 bases and the J gene lost 6 bases, with 8 bases spanning the gap. The germline gives CDR1 DFQATT, CDR2 SNEGSKA (reference sequence). The CDR3 totals 12 residues. The CDR3 reads CSARKIAGELFF. CDR3 nucleotides: TGCAGTGCTAGGAAGATCGCCGGGGAGCTGTTTTTT.

The chain uses TRBV5-5 and TRBJ1-3; D is uncertain. Germline V gene data show CDR1 as SGHKS and CDR2 as YYEKEE (reference sequence). This CDR3 region has 14 residues. V was trimmed by 3 bases and J by 0 bases, leaving 7 bases between them. The CDR3 loop reads CASSSTLSGNTIYF. CDR3 in DNA: TGTGCCAGCAGCTCCACCCTCTCTGGAAACACCATATATTTT.

This clonotype occurred a few times. V usage is TRBV7-6 and J usage is TRBJ2-7; TRBD1 agrees at 8 bases. The germline V gene has CDR1 SGHVS and CDR2 FNYEAQ. This CDR3 is built from 18 residues. After removal of 5 bases from V and 2 bases from J, the junction contained 17 bases not matched to a gene. In nucleotides, the CDR3 is TGTGCCAGCAGCCAGGCCCCCGTCGGACAGGGCCCCACCTACGAGCAGTACTTC. Translated: CASSQAPVGQGPTYEQYF.

The chain uses TRBV2 and TRBJ1-5; D may be TRBD1 (5 bases). The germline V and J ends were trimmed by 8 bases and 5 bases, with 19 bases remaining between them. CDR3 length: 15 residues. In germline, CDR1 is SNHLY, CDR2 FYNNEI. Here the CDR3 reads CASHELSGFDQPQHF. The CDR3 DNA reads TGTGCCAGCCATGAACTTTCAGGGTTCGATCAGCCCCAGCATTTT. The whole variable domain, remainder taken from reference TRBV2 and TRBJ1-5, is EPEVTQTPSHQVTQMGQEVILRCVPISNHLYFYWYRQILGQKVEFLVSFYNNEISEKSEIFDDQFSVERPDGSNFTLKIRSTKLEDSAMYFCASHELSGFDQPQHFGDGTRLSIL.

The V call is TRBV11-2, the J call TRBJ2-1; D possibly uses TRBD1 or TRBD2 (7 bases each). From germline, CDR1 is SGHAT and CDR2 FQNNGV. This CDR3 has 16 residues. The V and J ends lost 2 bases and 7 bases respectively, with 18 bases between them. CDR3 nucleotides: TGTGCCAGCAGCTTAATGGGGAGGGGGCTTGGGAATGAGCAGTTCTTC. Its protein is CASSLMGRGLGNEQFF.

The chain has TRBV5-1 and TRBJ1-5; D remains unclear. The CDR3 is made up of 18 amino acids. Germline-derived CDR1 and CDR2 are SGHRS and YFSETQ. V dropped 0 bases and J dropped 7 bases, with 23 bases sitting between them. The CDR3, as DNA: TGCGCCAGCAGCTTGGGGTTGGGGTCGATGCAGACACGCCAGCCCCAGCATTTT. Translation: CASSLGLGSMQTRQPQHF.

This clonotype has ten or more counts. This sequence joins TRBV5-1 and TRBJ2-2; possible D gene TRBD2, 6 bases. V gave up 5 bases and J gave up 0 bases, with 8 bases separating them. The CDR3 is 14 residues long. Germline V gene data show CDR1 as SGHRS and CDR2 as YFSETQ. CDR3: CASRSGPNTGELFF. For the CDR3, the DNA is TGCGCCAGCAGAAGCGGGCCGAACACCGGGGAGCTGTTTTTT. The full variable domain, completed using reference TRBV5-1 and TRBJ2-2, is KAGVTQTPRYLIKTRGQQVTLSCSPISGHRSVSWYQQTPGQGLQFLFEYFSETQRNKGNFPGRFSGRQFSNSRSEMNVSTLELGDSALYLCASRSGPNTGELFFGEGSRLTVL.

There are many counts of this clonotype. The chain uses TRBV24-1 and TRBJ2-1, with a tentative D call TRBD2 (5 bases). V was pared by 0 bases and J by 5 bases, with 13 bases between. Germline V gives CDR1 KGHDR, CDR2 SFDVKD. This CDR3 is 16 amino acids long. The CDR3 DNA sequence: TGTGCCACCAGTGATTTGGCTTTTGGAGGAGACAATGAGCAGTTCTTC. Its protein product is CATSDLAFGGDNEQFF.

This clonotype was found a few times. This chain connects TRBV7-2 to TRBJ2-5; D is perhaps TRBD1 or TRBD2 (5 bases each). Germline loops: CDR1 SGHTA, CDR2 FQGNSA. The CDR3 contains 15 residues. The V gene lost 5 bases and the J gene lost 5 bases, with 18 bases spanning the gap. CDR3 in amino acids: CASSLAGTHGETQYF. In nucleotides, the CDR3 is TGTGCCAGCAGCCTGGCCGGGACCCACGGTGAGACCCAGTACTTC.